These 2 T cell receptor beta chains came from one sample sequenced in a study of blood T cell repertoires in COVID-19. Produced via immunoSEQ multiplex PCR; TCRdb's table is partial and in-frame only. The sample holds 300,000 or so clones; 87% are singletons and the top ten take about 1.6%. The sample comprised peripheral blood. The receptors shown here come from a woman between 35 and 50 years old who had recovered from COVID-19.

This chain uses TRBV20-1 with TRBJ2-7, with TRBD1 as a possible D gene (5 bases). CDR1 is DFQATT, CDR2 SNEGSKA, per germline (reference sequence). V lost 3 bases and J 3 bases, leaving 6 bases between the germline ends. This CDR3 is built from 11 residues. CDR3 in amino acids: CSASRVYEQYF. The CDR3, as DNA: TGCAGTGCTAGCAGGGTCTACGAGCAGTACTTC.

The chain combines TRBV6-5 with TRBJ2-7, with 8 bases matching TRBD1. This CDR3 is 14 amino acids long. The germline V gene has CDR1 MNHEY and CDR2 SVGAGI. The trim removed 4 bases at V and 2 bases at J, leaving 4 bases unmatched. CDR3 bases: TGTGCCAGCAGTTTCGGACAGGGCCCCTACGAGCAGTACTTC. It yields the protein CASSFGQGPYEQYF.